This entry lists 6 T cell receptor beta chains sequenced from one sample in a study of blood T cells in healthy people across ages. Then a second PCR, running about 6 to 12 cycles, was carried out with a sample-barcoded 5' primer and a J-beta primer mix. TCRdb itself ran the 5' RACE reads through MiXCR, one entry per CDR3 protein. The table includes roughly 1,300,000 distinct CDR3 sequences, 59% detected once. Material: blood. The origin of the receptors is a man between 18 and 29 years old in good health.

The sample holds one count of this clonotype. The J gene is TRBJ2-4, the V gene TRBV27; D is possibly TRBD1 (6 bases). The tail of the sequence fits TRBJ2-7 better, so the J call may be wrong. Germline loops: CDR1 MNHEY, CDR2 SMNVEV (reference sequence). The CDR3 sequence is 16 residues long. Written as DNA, the CDR3 is TGTGCCAGCAGTTCCCAGGGGAGCAGGTTTACCTACGAGCAGTACTTC. Protein: CASSSQGSRFTYEQYF.

The count of this clonotype is one. The V and J genes are TRBV6-2 or TRBV6-3 and TRBJ2-3, with unresolved D. The CDR3 totals 11 residues. Trimming stripped 4 bases from V and 7 bases from J, with 6 bases between. Germline CDR1 reads MNHEY; CDR2 reads SVGEGT. CDR3 amino acids: CASSSVNTQYF. The CDR3 DNA follows: TGTGCCAGCAGTTCGGTCAATACGCAGTATTTT.

This clonotype was counted a few times. The genes are TRBV4-3 and TRBJ2-2; TRBD1 matches at 8 bases. This CDR3 comprises 17 residues. CDR1 and CDR2 from the germline V gene are LGHNA and YSLEER. Trimming removed 0 bases from V and 4 bases from J; junction bases left unmatched: 7. The CDR3 is CASSQDRQGALTGELFF. CDR3 sequence (DNA): TGCGCCAGCAGCCAAGATCGGCAGGGGGCCCTCACCGGGGAGCTGTTTTTT.

The chain couples TRBV28 to TRBJ2-7; 7 nucleotides align to TRBD2. The CDR3 runs 15 residues. V shed 4 bases, J shed 2 bases, and the junction held 8 bases outside the gene matches. CDR1 is MDHEN and CDR2 is SYDVKM in the germline V gene. Written as DNA, the CDR3 is TGTGCCAGCAGTTCGCCTAGCGGACCTACCTACGAGCAGTACTTC. Amino acid sequence: CASSSPSGPTYEQYF.

Details on this clonotype: One junction end disagrees with the germline gene, perhaps due to a read error. Here the CDR3 reads CAISESPNTRELFF. CDR3 DNA sequence: TGTGCCATCAGTGAGTCCCCAAACACCAGGGAGCTGTTTTTT. The rearrangement uses TRBV10-3 and TRBJ2-2; D not resolved. CDR1 and CDR2 (germline): ENHRY, SYGVKD. The CDR3 has 14 amino acids.

The rearrangement uses TRBV12-3 or TRBV12-4 and TRBJ2-6; TRBD1 agrees at 8 bases. The V gene end was trimmed by 6 bases and the J gene end by 0 bases; junction bases not matched to a gene: 7. CDR3 length: 17 residues. CDR3 region: CASRLGQGTSGANVLTF. CDR3 bases: TGTGCCAGCAGACTAGGACAGGGCACCTCTGGGGCCAACGTCCTGACTTTC.